This T cell receptor beta chain was observed in a study of post-analysis software for immune sequencing data. Study-level information: Patients with relapsing-remitting, secondary progressive and progressive-relapsing multiple sclerosis courses were all represented. Study-wide results and caveats: Strong co-clustering by F measure was evident for samples that had been prepared in the same batch. Those with multiple sclerosis, the patient group, showed significantly lower normalized Chao1 diversity than controls.

Unique molecular identifiers featured in each of the TCR beta cDNA libraries. Each batch of roughly 1 to 11 million T cells produced 450,000 to 500,000 cDNA molecules. TCRdb fed the PCR reads into MiXCR, producing one record per CDR3 protein. The sample holds about half a million distinct CDR3 sequences, roughly 45% seen once. In regard to this clonotype: The antigen is undetermined.

The origin of this receptor is a girl aged 5 to 17 with multiple sclerosis. The sequencing sample was made of blood.

The chain's CDR3 is CATSRGSGGETQYF. The CDR3, as DNA: TGTGCCACCAGCAGAGGGTCTGGCGGGGAGACCCAGTACTTC. This chain joins TRBV15 and TRBJ2-5; maybe TRBD2 (5 bases). The germline V and J ends were trimmed by 1 base and 5 bases, with 11 bases remaining between them. The CDR3 is 14 amino acids. The germline V gene encodes CDR1 LNHNV and CDR2 YYDKDF (reference sequence).